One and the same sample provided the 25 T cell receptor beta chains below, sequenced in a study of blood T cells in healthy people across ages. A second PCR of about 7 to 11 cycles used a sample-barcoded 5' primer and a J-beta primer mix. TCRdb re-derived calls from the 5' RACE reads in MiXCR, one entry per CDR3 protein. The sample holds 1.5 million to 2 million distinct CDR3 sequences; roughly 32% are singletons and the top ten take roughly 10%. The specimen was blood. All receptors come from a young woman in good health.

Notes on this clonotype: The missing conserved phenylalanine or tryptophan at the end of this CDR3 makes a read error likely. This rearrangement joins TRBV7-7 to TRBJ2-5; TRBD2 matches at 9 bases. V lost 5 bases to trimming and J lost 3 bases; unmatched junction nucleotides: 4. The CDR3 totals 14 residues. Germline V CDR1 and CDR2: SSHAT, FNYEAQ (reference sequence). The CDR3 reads CASSKGLAKETQYC. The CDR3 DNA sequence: TGTGCCAGCAGCAAGGGACTAGCCAAAGAGACCCAGTACTGC.

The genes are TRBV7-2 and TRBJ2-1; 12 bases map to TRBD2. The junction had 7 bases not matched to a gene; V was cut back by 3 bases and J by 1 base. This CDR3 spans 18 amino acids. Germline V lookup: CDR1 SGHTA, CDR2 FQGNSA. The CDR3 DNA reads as TGTGCCAGCAGCTTCGCACTAGCGGGAGGTGGATCCTACAATGAGCAGTTCTTC. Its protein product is CASSFALAGGGSYNEQFF.

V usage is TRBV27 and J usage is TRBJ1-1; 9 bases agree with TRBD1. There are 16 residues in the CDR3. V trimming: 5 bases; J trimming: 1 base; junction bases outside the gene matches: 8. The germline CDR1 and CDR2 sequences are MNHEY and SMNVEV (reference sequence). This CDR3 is CASSANRGRANTEAFF. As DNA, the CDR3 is TGTGCCAGCAGTGCTAACAGGGGGCGAGCGAACACTGAAGCTTTCTTT.

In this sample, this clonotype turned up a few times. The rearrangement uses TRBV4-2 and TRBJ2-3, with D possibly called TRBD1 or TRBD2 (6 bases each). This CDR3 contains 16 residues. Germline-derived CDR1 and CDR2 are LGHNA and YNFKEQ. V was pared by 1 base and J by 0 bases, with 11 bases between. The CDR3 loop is CASSQGGATSTDTQYF. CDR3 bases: TGTGCCAGCAGCCAAGGGGGGGCAACGAGCACAGATACGCAGTATTTT.

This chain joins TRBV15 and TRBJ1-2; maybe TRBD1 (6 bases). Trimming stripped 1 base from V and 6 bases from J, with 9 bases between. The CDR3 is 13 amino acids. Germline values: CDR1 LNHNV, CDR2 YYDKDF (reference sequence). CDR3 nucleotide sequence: TGTGCCACCAGCAGAGGGGGGCAGGATGGCTACACCTTC. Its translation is CATSRGGQDGYTF.

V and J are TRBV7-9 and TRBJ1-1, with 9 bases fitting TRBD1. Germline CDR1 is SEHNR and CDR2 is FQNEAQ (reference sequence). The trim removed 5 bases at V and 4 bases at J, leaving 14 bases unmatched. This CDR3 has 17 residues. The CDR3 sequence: CASSGTGTGLGSTEAFF. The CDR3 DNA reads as TGTGCCAGCAGCGGGACCGGGACAGGGTTAGGGAGCACTGAAGCTTTCTTT.

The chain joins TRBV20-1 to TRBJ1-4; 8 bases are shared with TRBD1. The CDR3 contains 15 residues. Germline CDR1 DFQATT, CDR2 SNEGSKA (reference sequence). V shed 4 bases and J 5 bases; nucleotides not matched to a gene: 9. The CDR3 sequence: CSATRGQGLNEKLFF. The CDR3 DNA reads TGCAGTGCTACCCGCGGACAGGGCTTAAATGAAAAACTGTTTTTT.

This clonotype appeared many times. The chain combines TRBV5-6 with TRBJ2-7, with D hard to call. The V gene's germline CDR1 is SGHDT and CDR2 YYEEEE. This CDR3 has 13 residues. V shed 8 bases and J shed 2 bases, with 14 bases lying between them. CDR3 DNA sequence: TGTGCCAGTTCGGTAAATCAGGCCTACGAGCAGTACTTC. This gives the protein CASSVNQAYEQYF.

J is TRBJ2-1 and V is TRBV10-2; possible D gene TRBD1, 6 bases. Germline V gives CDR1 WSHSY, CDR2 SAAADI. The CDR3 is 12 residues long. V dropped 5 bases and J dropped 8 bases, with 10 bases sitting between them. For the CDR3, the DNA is TGCGCCAGCAGTTCCGGGACACATGAGCAGTTCTTC. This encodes CASSSGTHEQFF.

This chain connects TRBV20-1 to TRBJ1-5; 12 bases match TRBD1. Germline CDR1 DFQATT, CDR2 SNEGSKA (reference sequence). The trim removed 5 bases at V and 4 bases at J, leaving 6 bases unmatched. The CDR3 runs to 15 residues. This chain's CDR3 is CSAGDRGPWNQPQHF. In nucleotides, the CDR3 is TGCAGTGCTGGGGACAGGGGGCCGTGGAATCAGCCCCAGCATTTT.

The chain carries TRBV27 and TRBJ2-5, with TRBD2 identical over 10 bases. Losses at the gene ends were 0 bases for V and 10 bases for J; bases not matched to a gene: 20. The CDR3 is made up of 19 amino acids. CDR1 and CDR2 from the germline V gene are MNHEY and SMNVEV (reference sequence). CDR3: CASSLSGVGLAGVLQVQYF. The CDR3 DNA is TGTGCCAGCAGTTTATCGGGGGTGGGGCTAGCGGGAGTACTACAAGTCCAGTACTTC.

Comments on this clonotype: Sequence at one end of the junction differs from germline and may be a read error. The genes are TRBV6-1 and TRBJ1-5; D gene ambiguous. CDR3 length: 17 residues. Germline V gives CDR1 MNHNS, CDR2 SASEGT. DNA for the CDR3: TGTGCCAGCAGTGAGGAACACGACTATCTTAGCAATCAACCCCAGCATTTT. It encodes CASSEEHDYLSNQPQHF.

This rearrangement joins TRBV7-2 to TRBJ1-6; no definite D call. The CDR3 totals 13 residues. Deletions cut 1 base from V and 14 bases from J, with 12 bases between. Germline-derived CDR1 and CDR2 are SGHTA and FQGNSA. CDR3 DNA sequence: TGTGCCAGCAGCTTAGAAGTGCCGGGGTCCCTCCACTTT. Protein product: CASSLEVPGSLHF.

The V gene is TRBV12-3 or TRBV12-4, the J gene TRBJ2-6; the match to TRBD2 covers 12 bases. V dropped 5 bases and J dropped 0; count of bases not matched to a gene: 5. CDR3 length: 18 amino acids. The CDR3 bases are TGTGCCAGCAGTCCCGGACTAGCGGGGCACTCTGGGGCCAACGTCCTGACTTTC. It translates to CASSPGLAGHSGANVLTF.

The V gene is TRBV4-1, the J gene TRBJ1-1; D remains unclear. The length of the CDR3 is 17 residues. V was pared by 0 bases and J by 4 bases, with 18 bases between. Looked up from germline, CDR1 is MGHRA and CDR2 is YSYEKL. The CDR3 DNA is TGCGCCAGCAGCCAAGATGGCGCAGAATATCGGAGCACTGAAGCTTTCTTT. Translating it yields CASSQDGAEYRSTEAFF.

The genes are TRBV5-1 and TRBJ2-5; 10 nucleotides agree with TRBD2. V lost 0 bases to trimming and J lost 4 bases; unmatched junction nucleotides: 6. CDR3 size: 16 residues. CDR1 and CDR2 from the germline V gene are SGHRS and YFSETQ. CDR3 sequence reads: CASSLAGTSAGETQYF. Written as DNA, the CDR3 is TGCGCCAGCAGCTTGGCCGGGACTAGCGCGGGAGAGACCCAGTACTTC.

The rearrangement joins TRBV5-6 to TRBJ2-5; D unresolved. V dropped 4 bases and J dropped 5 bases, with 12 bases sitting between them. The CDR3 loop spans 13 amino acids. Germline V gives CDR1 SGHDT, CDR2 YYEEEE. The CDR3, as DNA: TGTGCCAGCAGCCGCCCCTCGGAGGAGACCCAGTACTTC. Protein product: CASSRPSEETQYF.

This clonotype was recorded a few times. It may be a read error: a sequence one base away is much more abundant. The CDR3 nucleotides read TGTGCCCGCAAGGCGGGCTGGTCCTACGAGCAGTACTTC. It translates to CARKAGWSYEQYF. This chain joins TRBV2 and TRBJ2-7; maybe TRBD2 (5 bases). The V end was cut by 11 bases, the J end by 1 base, with 15 bases between. This CDR3 has 13 residues. CDR1 is SNHLY, CDR2 FYNNEI, per germline.

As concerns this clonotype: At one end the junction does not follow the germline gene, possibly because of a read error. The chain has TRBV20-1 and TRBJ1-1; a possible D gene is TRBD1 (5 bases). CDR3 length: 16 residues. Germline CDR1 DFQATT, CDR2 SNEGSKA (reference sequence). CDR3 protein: CNARDWGLAKNTEAFF. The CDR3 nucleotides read TGCAATGCTAGAGATTGGGGACTGGCGAAGAACACTGAAGCTTTCTTT.

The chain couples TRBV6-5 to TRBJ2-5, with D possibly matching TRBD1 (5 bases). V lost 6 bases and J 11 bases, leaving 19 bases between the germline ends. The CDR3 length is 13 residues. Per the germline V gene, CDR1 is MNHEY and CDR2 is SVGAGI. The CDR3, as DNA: TGTGCCAGCAGAACGCAGACAGATTTCGTGCAGTACTTC. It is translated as CASRTQTDFVQYF.

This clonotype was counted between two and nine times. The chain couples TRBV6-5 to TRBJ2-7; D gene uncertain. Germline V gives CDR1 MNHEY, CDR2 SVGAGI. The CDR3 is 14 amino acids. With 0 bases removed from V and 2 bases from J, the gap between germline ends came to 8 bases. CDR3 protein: CASSYSPRTYEQYF. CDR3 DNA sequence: TGTGCCAGCAGTTACTCTCCTAGGACCTACGAGCAGTACTTC.

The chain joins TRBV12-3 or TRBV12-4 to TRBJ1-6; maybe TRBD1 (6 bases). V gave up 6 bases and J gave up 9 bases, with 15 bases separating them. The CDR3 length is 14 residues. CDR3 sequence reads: CASSRQETLSPLHF. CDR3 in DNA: TGTGCCAGCAGCCGACAGGAGACACTTTCACCCCTCCACTTT.

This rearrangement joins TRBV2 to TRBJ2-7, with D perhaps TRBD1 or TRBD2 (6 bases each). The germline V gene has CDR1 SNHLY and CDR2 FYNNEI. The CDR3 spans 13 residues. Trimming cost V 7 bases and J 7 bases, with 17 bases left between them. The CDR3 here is CASTRGGPREQYF. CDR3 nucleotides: TGTGCCAGCACGCGTGGGGGGCCGCGGGAGCAGTACTTC.

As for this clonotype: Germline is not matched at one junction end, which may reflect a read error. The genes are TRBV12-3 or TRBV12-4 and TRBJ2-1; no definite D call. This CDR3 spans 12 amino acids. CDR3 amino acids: CVSSWVLNEQFF. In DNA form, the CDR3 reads TGTGTCAGCAGTTGGGTCCTCAATGAGCAGTTCTTC.

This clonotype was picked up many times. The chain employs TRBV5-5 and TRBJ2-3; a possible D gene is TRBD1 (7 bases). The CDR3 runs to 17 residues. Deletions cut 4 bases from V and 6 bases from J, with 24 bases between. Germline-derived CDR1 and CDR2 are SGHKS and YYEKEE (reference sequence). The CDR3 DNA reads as TGTGCCAGCAGCACCCTTGTCGGCCAGGGGGGCGTGGATACGCAGTATTTT. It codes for CASSTLVGQGGVDTQYF. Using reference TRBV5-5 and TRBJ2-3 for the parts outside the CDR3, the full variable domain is DAGVTQSPTHLIKTRGQQVTLRCSPISGHKSVSWYQQVLGQGPQFIFQYYEKEERGRGNFPDRFSARQFPNYSSELNVNALLLGDSALYLCASSTLVGQGGVDTQYFGPGTRLTVL.